The 10 T cell receptor beta chains reported below all come from one sample, sequenced in a study of blood T cell repertoires in COVID-19. Repertoires were generated with immunoSEQ multiplex PCR, while TCRdb's copy carries only in-frame clones and drops some. The repertoire holds roughly 260,000 clones, with approximately 91% as singletons. Sequences were obtained from PBMCs or T cells enriched from blood (not recorded which). Receptor source: a human donor in a cohort exposed to, infected with or recovered from COVID-19 (not recorded which). The donor label of this sample is uncertain.

The CDR3 DNA follows: TGCAGTGCTAGTATCCTGACAGATACGCAGTATTTT. Translating it yields CSASILTDTQYF. This chain links TRBV20-1 with TRBJ2-3; D ambiguous. V was cut by 3 bases and J by 3 bases, with 7 bases left in between. This CDR3 has 12 residues. Per germline, CDR1 DFQATT and CDR2 SNEGSKA (reference sequence).

The rearrangement uses TRBV10-3 and TRBJ2-2; TRBD2 might be the D (7 bases). The ends were cut back, 4 bases at V and 3 bases at J, with 12 bases in the middle. This CDR3 comprises 15 residues. Germline lookup yields CDR1 ENHRY and CDR2 SYGVKD. The CDR3 loop reads CAISGRGGDTGELFF. The CDR3 DNA follows: TGTGCCATCAGTGGCCGCGGGGGCGACACCGGGGAGCTGTTTTTT.

This clone was seen only once. The V call is TRBV30, the J call TRBJ1-5, with no clear D. The length of the CDR3 is 12 residues. Looked up from germline, CDR1 is GTSNPN and CDR2 is SVGIG (reference sequence). V lost 0 bases to trimming and J lost 7 bases, with 7 bases between them. The CDR3 here is CAWSVSGQPQHF. DNA for the CDR3: TGTGCCTGGAGTGTATCGGGGCAGCCCCAGCATTTT.

This clone has a handful of counts. The chain recombines TRBV7-2 with TRBJ2-7, with 8 positions matching TRBD1. This CDR3 is built from 15 residues. Germline loops: CDR1 SGHTA, CDR2 FQGNSA. V lost 5 bases, J lost 3 bases, and 9 bases stayed unmatched. CDR3: CASSPTAGQGYEQYF. DNA of the CDR3: TGTGCCAGCAGCCCCACAGCAGGACAGGGCTACGAGCAGTACTTC. The whole variable domain, remainder taken from reference TRBV7-2 and TRBJ2-7, is GAGVSQSPSNKVTEKGKDVELRCDPISGHTALYWYRQSLGQGLEFLIYFQGNSAPDKSGLPSDRFSAERTGGSVSTLTIQRTQQEDSAVYLCASSPTAGQGYEQYFGPGTRLTVT.

V and J are TRBV28 and TRBJ1-1; D is unclear. The germline CDR1 and CDR2 sequences are MDHEN and SYDVKM. V was clipped by 3 bases and J by 1 base, with 9 bases between them. This CDR3 spans 14 amino acids. The CDR3 nucleotides are TGTGCCAGCAGTTTGCTTGGGAGGAACACTGAAGCTTTCTTT. Its translation: CASSLLGRNTEAFF.

This clone was recorded only once. This rearrangement joins TRBV19 to TRBJ2-7, with 9 bases lining up with TRBD1. Losses at the gene ends were 4 bases for V and 6 bases for J; bases not matched to a gene: 10. The CDR3 extends over 15 amino acids. Germline V lookup: CDR1 LNHDA, CDR2 SQIVND (reference sequence). The CDR3 protein is CASSSPWTGVGEQYF. The CDR3 nucleotides are TGTGCCAGTAGTAGCCCCTGGACAGGGGTAGGCGAGCAGTACTTC.

CDR3 residues: CASSESGTGWTEAFF. The CDR3 coding sequence is TGTGCCAGCAGTGAATCAGGGACAGGGTGGACTGAAGCTTTCTTT. The V and J genes are TRBV25-1 and TRBJ1-1, with TRBD1 identical over 9 bases. Germline V CDR1 and CDR2: MGHDK, SYGVNS. With 1 base clipped from V and 5 bases from J, the junction kept 5 bases outside the gene matches. CDR3 length: 15 residues.

V usage is TRBV23-1 and J usage is TRBJ2-7; no definite D call. TRBV23-1 is classed as an ORF, of uncertain function. CDR3 length equals 14 residues. Trimming pared 6 bases from V and 3 bases from J, leaving 15 bases between. Here the CDR3 reads CASSPGGQCYEQYF. The DNA for the CDR3 is TGCGCCAGCAGCCCCGGCGGCCAGTGCTACGAGCAGTACTTC.

The chain recombines TRBV4-3 with TRBJ2-4; perhaps TRBD1 as D (6 bases). From germline, CDR1 is LGHNA and CDR2 YSLEER. V lost 0 bases and J lost 7, with 16 bases in between. This CDR3 is 16 amino acids long. The CDR3 here is CASSQEVTGRGNIQYF. The CDR3 bases are TGCGCCAGCAGCCAAGAAGTAACGGGAAGGGGGAACATTCAGTACTTC.

The V and J genes are TRBV7-8 and TRBJ2-1, with 8 bases that match TRBD1. The CDR3 is 14 residues long. The trim removed 4 bases at V and 5 bases at J, leaving 4 bases unmatched. Germline CDR1 SGHVS, CDR2 FQNEAQ. As DNA, the CDR3 is TGTGCCAGCAGCTCCCCCAGGGGGCACAATGAGCAGTTCTTC. It translates to CASSSPRGHNEQFF. The full variable domain, with the rest looked up from reference TRBV7-8 and TRBJ2-1, is GAGVSQSPRYKVAKRGQDVALRCDPISGHVSLFWYQQALGQGPEFLTYFQNEAQLDKSGLPSDRFFAERPEGSVSTLKIQRTQQEDSAVYLCASSSPRGHNEQFFGPGTRLTVL.